A selection of T cell receptor beta chains follows, all from one sample in a study of T-cell memory formation after mild COVID-19. TCRdb re-derived calls from the 5' RACE reads in MiXCR, one entry per CDR3 protein. The sample records some 300,000 distinct CDR3 sequences, roughly 20% being singletons. Sequenced: PBMCs or a T cell subset sorted from them (not recorded which). The receptors here all came from a man in his late teens or twenties who had mild COVID-19 (a few samples of this study predate the infection). Cell type and time point are not known. Each CDR3 is given with its conserved first and last residue. The D gene is left open where the match is weak. Size is omitted from some rows. Given values are once, few, many or a class for expanded clones.

j_gene,abundance,v_gene,d_gene,CDR3nt,CDR3aa
TRBJ2-5,few,TRBV7-3,TRBD1,TGTGCCAGCAGCCGTGGGACAGGAGGAGAGACCCAGTACTTC,CASSRGTGGETQYF
TRBJ1-2,few,TRBV3-1,-,TGTGCCAGCAGCCAAAATAGGGGGGCCCGGAACTATGGCTACACCTTC,CASSQNRGARNYGYTF
TRBJ2-7,-,TRBV4-1,-,TGCGCCAGCAGCCATGGAGGAGACTACGAGCAGTACTTC,CASSHGGDYEQYF
TRBJ2-5,many,TRBV4-2,TRBD2,TGTGCCAGCAGCCAAGAACTAGCGGGGGGAGTTGAAGAGACCCAGTACTTC,CASSQELAGGVEETQYF
TRBJ2-7,-,TRBV12-3/TRBV12-4,TRBD2,TGTGCCAGCAGCGCAAGCGGGGCCTGGCATAGCGAGCAGTACTTC,CASSASGAWHSEQYF
TRBJ2-5,-,TRBV5-1,-,TGCGCCAGCAGCCTTACAGGGACCGGAGAGACCCAGTACTTC,CASSLTGTGETQYF
TRBJ2-5,many,TRBV29-1,TRBD2,TGCAGCGTTGAGCTAACTAGCGGGGGCAGGGAGACCCAGTACTTC,CSVELTSGGRETQYF
TRBJ2-2,-,TRBV7-9,TRBD1,TGTGCCAGCAGCTTAATCCCGGGACAGGGGGCCACCGGGGAGCTGTTTTTT,CASSLIPGQGATGELFF
TRBJ1-2,few,TRBV6-5,-,TGTGCCAGCAGTTACGGCAGGGGAGTTGATGGCTACACCTTC,CASSYGRGVDGYTF
TRBJ2-1,many,TRBV7-2,-,TGTGCCAGCAGCCCCCGGGGGGCCCCCTACAATGAGCAGTTCTTC,CASSPRGAPYNEQFF
TRBJ1-1,few,TRBV12-3/TRBV12-4,-,TGTGCCAGCAGTTTCAGGGAACAAACTGAAGCTTTCTTT,CASSFREQTEAFF
TRBJ1-4,-,TRBV20-1,-,TGCAGTGCCAACTTGCTCCGGGACACCGGAGAAAAACTGTTTTTT,CSANLLRDTGEKLFF
TRBJ2-3,few,TRBV5-6,TRBD2,TGTGCCAGCACCCACACTGGACTAGCGGGGGCTCTCGGGCGGCACACAGATACGCAGTATTTT,CASTHTGLAGALGRHTDTQYF
TRBJ2-7,many,TRBV11-2,-,TGTGCCAGCACCTCAATCGGACGGGTCAACTCCTACGAGCAGTACTTC,CASTSIGRVNSYEQYF
TRBJ1-2,many,TRBV6-5,TRBD1,TGTGCCAGCAGCCGGACAGGGTCTCACTATGGCTACACCTTC,CASSRTGSHYGYTF
TRBJ2-2,few,TRBV7-6,TRBD2,TGTGCCAGCAAATTGACTAGCGGAGGGGAGCTGTTTTTT,CASKLTSGGELFF
TRBJ2-5,-,TRBV21-1,-,TGTGCCAGCAGCAAAAGCAAGGGTTACCAAGAGACCCAGTACTTC,CASSKSKGYQETQYF
TRBJ2-4,few,TRBV7-2,-,TGTGCCAGCAGCTTAGTGGGGACCCAGGCTTACATTCAGTACTTC,CASSLVGTQAYIQYF
TRBJ1-1,few,TRBV20-1,-,TGCAGTGCTAGGAGGGGATACCCGGCTTTCTTT,CSARRGYPAFF
TRBJ2-3,-,TRBV12-3/TRBV12-4,-,TGTGCCAGCGCCTTGGGGGGTGGAGTCACAGATACGCAGTATTTT,CASALGGGVTDTQYF
TRBJ2-5,-,TRBV20-1,TRBD2,TGCAGTGCTAGAGTCTCTAGCGGGGGGGCGGAGACCCAGTACTTC,CSARVSSGGAETQYF
TRBJ2-7,once,TRBV7-2,-,TGTGCCACCTCAGACCCTGTTGACTGGCTGAGGAACGAGCAGTACTTC,CATSDPVDWLRNEQYF
TRBJ1-5,-,TRBV15,-,TGTGCCACCAGCAGCCAGGGAGGGCAGCCCCAGCATTTT,CATSSQGGQPQHF
TRBJ1-1,-,TRBV18,-,TGTGCCAGCTCAGGGCTGCTGAACACTGAAGCTTTCTTT,CASSGLLNTEAFF
TRBJ2-5,few,TRBV5-4,-,TGTGCCAGCAGCTTGGCCAGGAGAGAGCTTAAGGAGACCCAGTACTTC,CASSLARRELKETQYF
TRBJ2-5,many,TRBV5-1,TRBD1,TGCGCCAGCAGCCGTGGACAGGGGGAAGAGACCCAGTACTTC,CASSRGQGEETQYF
TRBJ2-3,many,TRBV23-1,-,TGCGCCAGCAGTCAATGGGCTAGTCCCACAGATACGCAGTATTTT,CASSQWASPTDTQYF
TRBJ1-2,few,TRBV29-1,-,TGCAGCGTTGAAGGCGGAGGAGGTGGCTACACCTTC,CSVEGGGGGYTF
TRBJ2-7,-,TRBV6-5,-,TGTGCCAGCAGATCCGGGGGCGTTTCCTACGAGCAGTACTTC,CASRSGGVSYEQYF
TRBJ2-7,few,TRBV6-2/TRBV6-3,-,TGTGCCAGCAGTTACTCGGCGGGGCATCAGTACTTC,CASSYSAGHQYF
TRBJ1-1,-,TRBV6-5,-,TGTGCCAGCAGTTACAGGACAGCAAACACTGAAGCTTTCTTT,CASSYRTANTEAFF
TRBJ1-1,-,TRBV3-1,-,TGTGCCAGCAGCCAGGACAGCCCGAACACTGAAGCTTTCTTT,CASSQDSPNTEAFF
TRBJ1-5,once,TRBV12-3/TRBV12-4,-,TGTGCCAGCAGTTTAGGGTTCCTACAGCCCAAGCATTTT,CASSLGFLQPKHF
TRBJ2-2,-,TRBV7-3,TRBD2,TGTGCCAGCAGTCTAGCGGGGGGGATCACCGGGGAGCTGTTTTTT,CASSLAGGITGELFF
TRBJ2-3,many,TRBV9,TRBD2,TGTGCCAGCAGCGGCGGGGGGTTCATGAGTACGCAGTATTTT,CASSGGGFMSTQYF
TRBJ1-1,-,TRBV5-1,-,TGCGCCAGCAGCTTGTACAGGCCGAACACTGAAGCTTTCTTT,CASSLYRPNTEAFF
TRBJ2-2,-,TRBV5-1,TRBD2,TGCGCCAGCAGATGGAGCGGGGACAACACCGGGGAGCTGTTTTTT,CASRWSGDNTGELFF
TRBJ2-5,few,TRBV5-6,-,TGTGCCAGCAGCGGGGCGGACAGTCCGGAGACCCAGTACTTC,CASSGADSPETQYF
TRBJ1-5,few,TRBV7-2,-,TGTGCCAGCAGCTTAGCGGACACCTTAAGCGGGCCCCAGCATTTT,CASSLADTLSGPQHF
TRBJ1-4,-,TRBV18,TRBD1,TGTGCCAGCTCACCCCCGGGACAGTATAATGAAAAACTGTTTTTT,CASSPPGQYNEKLFF
TRBJ2-7,once,TRBV12-3/TRBV12-4,-,TGTACCAGCACCCTCGGGGGTCGTTCAGAGCAGTACTTC,CTSTLGGRSEQYF
TRBJ2-3,-,TRBV5-1,-,TGCGCCAGCAGCCTGTCCGGGGGGCGCGGGGATACGCAGTATTTT,CASSLSGGRGDTQYF
TRBJ2-2,few,TRBV4-3,-,TGCGCCAGCAGCCAAGGTGGGGGGACCACCGGGGAGCTGTTTTTT,CASSQGGGTTGELFF
TRBJ2-3,-,TRBV7-2,-,TGTGCCAGCAGCTTAGAAACCGCCCGCACAGATACGCAGTATTTT,CASSLETARTDTQYF
TRBJ1-6,few,TRBV6-9,-,TGTGCCAGCAGCAGAAGCTCCTATAATTCACCCCTCCACTTT,CASSRSSYNSPLHF
TRBJ1-1,few,TRBV7-8,-,TGTGCCAGCAGCTCCCAGGGGTTGGATCTGGGCACTGAAGCTTTCTTT,CASSSQGLDLGTEAFF
TRBJ1-5,-,TRBV19,TRBD1,TGTGCCAGTAGTTTTCGACAGGGGGCCCAGCCCCAGCATTTT,CASSFRQGAQPQHF
TRBJ2-7,many,TRBV5-1,-,TGCGCCAGCAGCTTAGGGGACACCTCTCCCTTGGAGCAGTACTTC,CASSLGDTSPLEQYF
TRBJ1-2,-,TRBV10-2,TRBD1,TGCGCCAGCAGGGACAGGGGCCTAGGGGGCTACACCTTC,CASRDRGLGGYTF
TRBJ2-1,-,TRBV6-2/TRBV6-3,-,TGTGCCAGCAGTTACTACCACCGGACCGGAATAGGTGAGCAGTTCTTC,CASSYYHRTGIGEQFF
TRBJ2-1,-,TRBV6-2/TRBV6-3,-,TGTGCCAGCAGCTGTGACGGCACCTACAATGAGCAGTTCTTC,CASSCDGTYNEQFF
TRBJ1-4,few,TRBV7-9,TRBD1,TGTGCCAGCAGCAAAGGGCAGGGGGCTGAAAAACTGTTTTTT,CASSKGQGAEKLFF
TRBJ1-1,many,TRBV6-5,-,TGTGCCAGCAGAGGGGAGACTGAAGCTTTCTTT,CASRGETEAFF
TRBJ2-4,-,TRBV7-9,TRBD1,TGTGCCAGCAGCCGCGACACCCAGGGGGTGTCCAAAAACATTCAGTACTTC,CASSRDTQGVSKNIQYF
TRBJ2-3,few,TRBV7-3,TRBD1,TGTGCCAGCAGCTTACGCCCTCCGGGACAGGGCCGCACAGATACGCAGTATTTT,CASSLRPPGQGRTDTQYF
TRBJ1-6,few,TRBV9,-,TGTGCCAGCAGCCTAGCCCCAGGGTACAGTTCACCCCTCCACTTT,CASSLAPGYSSPLHF
TRBJ1-4,few,TRBV9,-,TGTGCCAGCAGCTTCCGGGACGGTAATGAAAAACTGTTTTTT,CASSFRDGNEKLFF